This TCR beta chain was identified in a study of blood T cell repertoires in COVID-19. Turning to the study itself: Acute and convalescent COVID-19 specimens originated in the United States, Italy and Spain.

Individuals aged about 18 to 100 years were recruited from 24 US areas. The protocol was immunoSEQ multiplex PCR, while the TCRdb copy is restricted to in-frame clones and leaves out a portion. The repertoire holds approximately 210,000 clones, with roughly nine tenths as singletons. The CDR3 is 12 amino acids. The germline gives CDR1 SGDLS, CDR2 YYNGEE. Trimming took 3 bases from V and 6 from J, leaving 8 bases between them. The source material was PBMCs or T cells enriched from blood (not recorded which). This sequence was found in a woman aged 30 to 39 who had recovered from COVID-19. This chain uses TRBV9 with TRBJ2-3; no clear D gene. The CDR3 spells CASSAVFDTQYF. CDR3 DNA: TGTGCCAGCAGCGCAGTATTTGATACGCAGTATTTT.